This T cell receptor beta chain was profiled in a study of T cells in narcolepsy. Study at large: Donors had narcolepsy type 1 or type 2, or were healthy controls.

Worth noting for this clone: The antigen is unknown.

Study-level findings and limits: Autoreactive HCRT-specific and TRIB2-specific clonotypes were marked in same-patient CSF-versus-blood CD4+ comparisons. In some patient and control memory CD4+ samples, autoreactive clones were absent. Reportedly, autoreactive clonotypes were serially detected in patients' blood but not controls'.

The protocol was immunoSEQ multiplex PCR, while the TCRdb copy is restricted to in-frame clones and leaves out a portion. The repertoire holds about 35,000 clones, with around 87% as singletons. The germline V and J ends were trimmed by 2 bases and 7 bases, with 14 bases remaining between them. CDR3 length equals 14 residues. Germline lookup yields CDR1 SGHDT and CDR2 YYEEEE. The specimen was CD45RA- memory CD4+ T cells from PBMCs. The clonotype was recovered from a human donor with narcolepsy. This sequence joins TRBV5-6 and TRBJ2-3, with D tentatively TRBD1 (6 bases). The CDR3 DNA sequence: TGTGCCAGCAGCTTAGGCGGACAGTTTAATACGCAGTATTTT. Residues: CASSLGGQFNTQYF.